The source of this TCR beta chain is a study of vaccination effects on CD4 cells after COVID-19. Study as a whole: A few convalescent patients gave samples early and late after vaccination. Samples gathered post-vaccine arrived a median of 72 days past the second dose.

Measured with immunoSEQ multiplex PCR; TCRdb has only the in-frame clones, and not every one. The repertoire holds about 13,000 clones, with 73% as singletons. CDR1 is PRHDT, CDR2 FYEKMQ, per germline (reference sequence). The CDR3 extends over 15 amino acids. The junction had 13 bases not matched to a gene; V was cut back by 2 bases and J by 15 bases. Notes on this clone: Its antigen is undetermined.

Antigen-specific CD4+ T cells were expanded (with viral peptide pools) by the ViraFEST assay ahead of sequencing. Cells that had been cultured for 10 days were the source of isolated CD4+ T cells. The person was diagnosed with PCR-confirmed SARS-CoV-2 infection between March and December 2020. Every participant took two doses of the BNT162b2 or mRNA-1273 vaccine. The source material was CD4+ T cells from PBMCs cultured with HCoV-NL63 spike peptides, sampled after COVID-19 vaccination. The V call is TRBV13, the J call TRBJ2-1, with 10 bases identical to TRBD1. This TCR derives from a human donor who had a prior SARS-CoV-2 infection. This chain's CDR3 is CASSLTTGGRSRLFF. DNA of the CDR3: TGTGCCAGCAGCTTAACGACAGGGGGCAGGTCAAGGTTGTTCTTC.